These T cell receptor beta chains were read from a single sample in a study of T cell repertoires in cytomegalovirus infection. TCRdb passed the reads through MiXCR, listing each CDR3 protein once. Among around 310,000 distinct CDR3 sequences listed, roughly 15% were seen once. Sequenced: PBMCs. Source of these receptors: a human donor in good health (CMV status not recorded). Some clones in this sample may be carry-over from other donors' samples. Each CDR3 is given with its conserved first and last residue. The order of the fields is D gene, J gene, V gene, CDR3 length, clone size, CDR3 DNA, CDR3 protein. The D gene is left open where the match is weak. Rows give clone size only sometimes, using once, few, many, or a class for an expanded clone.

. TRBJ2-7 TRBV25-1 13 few TGTGCCAGCAGTGAGCCAGGAAACTACGAGCAGTACTTC CASSEPGNYEQYF
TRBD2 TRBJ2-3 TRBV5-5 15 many TGTGCCAGCAGCTTTCTGGGACTAGCGACAGATACGCAGTATTTT CASSFLGLATDTQYF
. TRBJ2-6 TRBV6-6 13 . TGTGCCAGCAGTGGAGACGGGGCCAACGTCCTGACTTTC CASSGDGANVLTF
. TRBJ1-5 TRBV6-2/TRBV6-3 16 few TGTGCCAGCAGCTTCGGCCGCGGCGGGGACAATCAGCCCCAGCATTTT CASSFGRGGDNQPQHF
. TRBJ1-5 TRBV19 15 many TGTGCCAGTAGTACCCCCGGAGGGGAAATCCAGCCCCAGCATTTT CASSTPGGEIQPQHF
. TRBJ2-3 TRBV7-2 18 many TGTGCCAGCAGCTTAGAAATGGGAAGACCTTATAGCACAGATACGCAGTATTTT CASSLEMGRPYSTDTQYF
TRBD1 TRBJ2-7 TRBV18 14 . TGTGCCAGCTCAAGAGACAGGGCTACCTACGAGCAGTACTTC CASSRDRATYEQYF
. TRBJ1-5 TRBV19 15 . TGTGCCAGTAGTATTATGTGGGGAAACAATCAGCCCCAGCATTTT CASSIMWGNNQPQHF
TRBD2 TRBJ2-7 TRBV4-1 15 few TGCGCCAGCAGCCACGGACTAGCGGGGGCCTACGAGCAGTACTTC CASSHGLAGAYEQYF
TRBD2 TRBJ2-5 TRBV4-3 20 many TGCGCCAGCAGCCCCCCAAGCCCCTTTTCCGTAGCGGGGGGGCAAGAGACCCAGTACTTC CASSPPSPFSVAGGQETQYF
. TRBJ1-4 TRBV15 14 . TGTGCCACCAGCAGTGGACAATCGGGGGAAAAACTGTTTTTT CATSSGQSGEKLFF
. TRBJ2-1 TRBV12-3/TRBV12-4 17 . TGTGCCAGCAGTTTAAGGGGGGCGACAGGATCCTACAATGAGCAGTTCTTC CASSLRGATGSYNEQFF
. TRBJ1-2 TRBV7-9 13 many TGTGCCAGCAGCTTAGATTGGCCCGATGGCTACACCTTC CASSLDWPDGYTF
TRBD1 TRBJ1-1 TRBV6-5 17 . TGTGCCAGCAGTTACACGAGGACAGGGGGAATGAACACTGAAGCTTTCTTT CASSYTRTGGMNTEAFF
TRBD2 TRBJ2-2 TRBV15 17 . TGTGCCACCAGCAGAGATCGTCCGGGGGAGGGAACCGGGGAGCTGTTTTTT CATSRDRPGEGTGELFF
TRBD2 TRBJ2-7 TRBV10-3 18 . TGTGCCATCAGTGAGGGGACTAGCGGGGGGCTTACCCGGGACGAGCAGTACTTC CAISEGTSGGLTRDEQYF
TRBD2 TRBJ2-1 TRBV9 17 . TGTGCCAGCAGCGTAACTCTCGTAGCGGGGGAATTGGGCGAGCAGTTCTTC CASSVTLVAGELGEQFF
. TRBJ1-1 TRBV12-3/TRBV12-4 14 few TGTGCCAGCAGTATTTATACAGGGAACACTGAAGCTTTCTTT CASSIYTGNTEAFF
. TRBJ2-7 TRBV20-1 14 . TGCAGTGCTAGTGGGGGGACGGAATTCTACGAGCAGTACTTC CSASGGTEFYEQYF
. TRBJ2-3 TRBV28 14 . TGTGCCAGCAGTTCTGGGGGGGCCTCAGATACGCAGTATTTT CASSSGGASDTQYF
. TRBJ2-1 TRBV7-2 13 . TGTGCCGGCAGCTCATCTTCCTACAATGAGCAGTTCTTC CAGSSSSYNEQFF
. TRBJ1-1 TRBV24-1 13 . TGTGCCACTGGGACGGAGGGATGGACTGAAGCTTTCTTT CATGTEGWTEAFF
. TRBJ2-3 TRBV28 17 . TGTGCCAGCAGTTTATTCCAGGAACAAAGCAACACAGATACGCAGTATTTT CASSLFQEQSNTDTQYF
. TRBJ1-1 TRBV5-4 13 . TGTGCCAGCAGAGTAGATGAGAACACTGAAGCTTTCTTT CASRVDENTEAFF
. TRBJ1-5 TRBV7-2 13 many TGTGCCAGCAGCTTAGATGAGAATCAGCCCCAGCATTTT CASSLDENQPQHF
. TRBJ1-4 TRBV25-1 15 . TGTGCCAGCAGTGATTCGACGGACGAGTTGGAAAAACTGTTTTTT CASSDSTDELEKLFF
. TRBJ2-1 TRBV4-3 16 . TGCGCCAGCAGCCAAGACCGGACTGGAGCCTACAATGAGCAGTTCTTC CASSQDRTGAYNEQFF
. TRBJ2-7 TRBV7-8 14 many TGTGCCAGCAGTTCCGGGACGACCGCCGCCGAGCAGTACTTC CASSSGTTAAEQYF
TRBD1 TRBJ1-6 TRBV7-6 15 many TGTGCCAGCAGCAGCGGGACAGGGTATAATTCACCCCTCCACTTT CASSSGTGYNSPLHF
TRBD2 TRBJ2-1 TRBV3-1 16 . TGTGCCAGCAGCCAACTCCTAGGGACTACCGGCAATGAGCAGTTCTTC CASSQLLGTTGNEQFF
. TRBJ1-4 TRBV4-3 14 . TGCGCCAGCAGCCAAGCCAGGGGTGGAGAAAAACTGTTTTTT CASSQARGGEKLFF
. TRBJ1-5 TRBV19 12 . TGTGCCAGTTCACCCTTAGATCAGCCCCAGCATTTT CASSPLDQPQHF
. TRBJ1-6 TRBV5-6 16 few TGTGCCAGCAGCTTGACGCCGGGACTTGGTGGTTCACCCCTCCACTTT CASSLTPGLGGSPLHF
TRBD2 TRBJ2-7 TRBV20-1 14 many TGCAGTGCCCGTTCCCACGGGGGGGCTAGCGAGCAGTACTTC CSARSHGGASEQYF
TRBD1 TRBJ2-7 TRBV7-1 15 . TGTGCCAGCAGCGGCCGGGACAGGGGTTACGACGAGCAGTACTTC CASSGRDRGYDEQYF
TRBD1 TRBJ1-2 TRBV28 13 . TGTGCCAGCATCCAGGGGGCTGACTATGGCTACACCTTC CASIQGADYGYTF
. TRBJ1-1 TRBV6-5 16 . TGTGCCAGCAGTTACTCGAGGCTGGGGATGAACACTGAAGCTTTCTTT CASSYSRLGMNTEAFF
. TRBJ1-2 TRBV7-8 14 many TGTGCCAGCAGTAAAGACGAGGGGAACTATGGCTACACCTTC CASSKDEGNYGYTF
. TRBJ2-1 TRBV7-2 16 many TGTGCCAGCAGCTTAGTTCTGGGGGGCTCCTACAATGAGCAGTTCTTC CASSLVLGGSYNEQFF
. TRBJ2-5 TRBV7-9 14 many TGTGCCAGCAGCTTAACTCGAGGGTTTGAGACCCAGTACTTC CASSLTRGFETQYF
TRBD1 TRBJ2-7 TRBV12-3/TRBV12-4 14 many TGTGCCAGCAGCTCCGGGACAGGGGCCTACGAGCAGTACTTC CASSSGTGAYEQYF
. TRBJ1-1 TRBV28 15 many TGTGCCAGCACCATTAGGGGCAGGGGTGATACTGAAGCTTTCTTT CASTIRGRGDTEAFF
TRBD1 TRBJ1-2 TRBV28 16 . TGTGCCAGCTGGAAGGACAGGGGGCTCTTAAACTATGGCTACACCTTC CASWKDRGLLNYGYTF
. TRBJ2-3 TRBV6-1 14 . TGTGCCAGCAGTGTGAGCGGGTCCACAGATACGCAGTATTTT CASSVSGSTDTQYF
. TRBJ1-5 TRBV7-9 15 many TGTGCCAGCAGCTTAGATGACAGTAGCAATCAGCCCCAGCATTTT CASSLDDSSNQPQHF
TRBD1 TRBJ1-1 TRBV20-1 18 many TGCAGTGCTAGAGATCGGCGGGGACAGGGGTTCTGGAACACTGAAGCTTTCTTT CSARDRRGQGFWNTEAFF
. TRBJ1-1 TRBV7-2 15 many TGTGCCAGCAGCTTGCGACGGGAGATGAACACTGAAGCTTTCTTT CASSLRREMNTEAFF
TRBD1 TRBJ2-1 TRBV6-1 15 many TGTGCCAGCAGTGGAGGGACAGGGGAGGTCCATGAGCAGTTCTTC CASSGGTGEVHEQFF
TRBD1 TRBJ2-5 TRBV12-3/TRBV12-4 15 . TGTGCCAGCAGTACCCCCGGGACAGGGGGCGAGACCCAGTACTTC CASSTPGTGGETQYF
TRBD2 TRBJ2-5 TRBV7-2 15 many TGTGCCAGCAGCTTAGTACTAGCGGGGCAAGAGACCCAGTACTTC CASSLVLAGQETQYF